This T cell receptor beta chain appears in the sequencing data of a study of CD8+CD57+ T cells in acquired aplastic anemia (dated by TCRdb to about 2018). As for the study more broadly: DNA extracted from sorted CD4+ and CD8+ cells had a mean of roughly 3.3 ug, with a range of roughly 0.2 to 30 ug. Mean read counts for healthy donor samples were some 10 million for CD4+ cells and 11.0 million for CD8+ cells.

Overall results and qualifications from the work: Roughly 30 CD8+ CDR3 sequences were found to be shared between patients and controls, but these sequences appeared to be highly expressed in patients and within the immunodominant clones of the patients. Patients and healthy controls showed no significant difference in CD8+ Simpson's diversity (P=0.060).

In the study, sorted CD4+ and CD8+ blood T cells from patients with severe aplastic anemia and from healthy subjects underwent deep sequencing of TCR repertoires. Ficoll-Paque density gradient centrifugation was used to isolate peripheral blood mononuclear cells. Before DNA extraction, CD4+ and CD8+ T cells were sorted by FACS or by magnetic beads. Genomic DNA served as template for TCR beta VDJ combination and CDR3 sequence profiling. TCR repertoire sequencing was run on an Illumina HiSeq 2000. In the original analysis: Repertoires were assessed using TRBV/TRBJ rearrangement plots, CDR3 size and DJ length profiles, and Simpson's diversity index. The most abundant DNA sequence in the deep sequencing data was defined as the immunodominant clone. CDR3 amino acid sequences were screened for sharing across subjects and were compared with published repertoires and the VDJdb database. TCRdb reran the public reads through fastp at Q25 and MiXCR, keeping productive beta chains. Each entry is one CDR3 protein sequence, shown with its most common DNA and genes. For this entry, the V and J calls and clone size follow TCRdb and not the study's own pipeline. In this sample the table shows some 410,000 distinct CDR3 sequences, around 72% of which occur a single time. The ten largest clones represent approximately 3.8% of the sample.

The V end gives up 0 bases and the J end 4 bases, leaving 4 bases in the junction not matched to a gene. Measured from the cysteine to the phenylalanine, the CDR3 is 15 residues long. The retained sequence is limited to the CDR3, 45 bases, with the frame set at the first base. CDR1 LNHNV and CDR2 YYDKDF were looked up in the germline V gene (reference sequence). Of note for this clonotype: The clone's antigen remains unknown. No base quality information exists; no much larger clone differs at one position.

This sequence was found in a human donor in good health, serving as a control. The chain uses TRBV15 and TRBJ2-3; 7 of the junction bases match TRBD2. Sequencing was carried out using sorted CD4+, CD8+, or CD8+CD57+ T cells (not recorded which) from PBMCs. The nucleotide sequence is TGTGCCACCAGCAGAGAAGGCGGGGGAGCAGATACGCAGTATTTT. It translates as CATSREGGGADTQYF.